Shown below are 22 T cell receptor beta chains from a single sample sequenced in a study of T cell changes during pregnancy in multiple sclerosis. Assay: immunoSEQ multiplex PCR; the TCRdb copy retains only in-frame clones and omits some. The profile shows around 69,000 clones, about 90% of them singletons. This sample comprised peripheral blood, obtained in the first trimester of pregnancy. These receptors were collected from a female donor with multiple sclerosis, enrolled in a pregnancy study.

The genes are TRBV6-4 and TRBJ2-1, with 9 positions matching TRBD1. J gave up 3 bases and V 4 bases, and 4 bases lay outside the gene matches. Germline CDR1 is MRHNA and CDR2 is SNTAGT. CDR3 size: 15 residues. CDR3 in amino acids: CASSARTGDYNEQFF. DNA for the CDR3: TGTGCCAGCAGTGCCAGGACAGGGGACTACAATGAGCAGTTCTTC.

CDR3 residues: CASSLDSSGISDTQYF. The CDR3 DNA follows: TGTGCCAGCAGCTTGGACTCCTCAGGAATTTCAGATACGCAGTATTTT. The rearrangement links TRBV7-2 to TRBJ2-3, with D tentatively TRBD2 (5 bases). Germline-derived CDR1 and CDR2 are SGHTA and FQGNSA. The CDR3 sequence is 16 residues long. Trimming cost V 3 bases and J 4 bases, with 17 bases left between them.

J is TRBJ2-5 and V is TRBV15, with 7 bases lining up with TRBD2. CDR3 length: 15 residues. Looked up from germline, CDR1 is LNHNV and CDR2 is YYDKDF (reference sequence). Trimming cost V 0 bases and J 5 bases; bases outside gene matches: 6. The CDR3 nucleotides are TGTGCCACCAGCAGAGAAGGGGAGGGGTGGGAGACCCAGTACTTC. Its translation is CATSREGEGWETQYF.

CDR3 sequence reads: CASSSLREQETQYF. The CDR3 nucleotides read TGTGCCAGCAGTTCCCTCCGGGAGCAAGAGACCCAGTACTTC. The chain recombines TRBV28 with TRBJ2-5, with TRBD2 as a possible D gene (6 bases). V was trimmed by 4 bases and J by 2 bases, leaving 11 bases between them. The CDR3 is made up of 14 amino acids. The V gene's germline CDR1 is MDHEN and CDR2 SYDVKM.

The chain couples TRBV13 to TRBJ2-1; D is possibly TRBD1 (6 bases). The germline V and J ends were trimmed by 5 bases and 5 bases, with 16 bases remaining between them. Germline V gene sequence: CDR1 PRHDT, CDR2 FYEKMQ (reference sequence). The CDR3 has 15 residues. CDR3 bases: TGTGCCAGCAGCCCTAAAGGGGGATTGAACAATGAGCAGTTCTTC. Protein product: CASSPKGGLNNEQFF.

The chain combines TRBV6-1 with TRBJ2-3, with no clear D. Trimming pared 7 bases from V and 6 bases from J, leaving 14 bases between. The germline V gene has CDR1 MNHNS and CDR2 SASEGT. This CDR3 spans 13 amino acids. DNA for the CDR3: TGTGCCAGCACCTTGTTCCCCTTGGATACGCAGTATTTT. Its translation: CASTLFPLDTQYF.

J is TRBJ2-5 and V is TRBV18; D unresolved. The CDR3 covers 13 residues. With 4 bases removed from V and 4 bases from J, the gap between germline ends came to 10 bases. Germline CDR1 is KGHSH and CDR2 is LQKENI. In DNA form, the CDR3 reads TGTGCCAGCTCACGAGAGGTTTTAGAGACCCAGTACTTC. Protein: CASSREVLETQYF.

The chain is built from TRBV6-5 and TRBJ2-7, with 8 bases aligning to TRBD2. The length of the CDR3 is 15 residues. Looked up from germline, CDR1 is MNHEY and CDR2 is SVGAGI. The ends lost 8 bases at V and 4 bases at J; junction bases unmatched: 13. This CDR3 reads CASAIRGGGPYEQYF. In DNA, the CDR3 is TGTGCCAGCGCCATCCGGGGGGGAGGGCCTTACGAGCAGTACTTC.

V is TRBV5-1 and J is TRBJ2-3, with D perhaps TRBD2 (5 bases). This CDR3 comprises 16 residues. Germline V CDR1 and CDR2: SGHRS, YFSETQ. V was pared by 0 bases and J by 0 bases, with 11 bases between. CDR3: CASSLGSGVSTDTQYF. In DNA, the CDR3 is TGCGCCAGCAGCTTGGGGTCCGGGGTCAGCACAGATACGCAGTATTTT.

The rearrangement joins TRBV4-1 to TRBJ1-4; D gene uncertain. Between the trimmed V and J ends, which lost 1 base and 1 base, there was a span of 16 bases. Germline loops: CDR1 MGHRA, CDR2 YSYEKL. The CDR3 is 18 amino acids. CDR3 amino acids: CASSQGGSLGRTNEKLFF. The CDR3 DNA is TGCGCCAGCAGCCAAGGTGGGTCCCTTGGGCGAACTAATGAAAAACTGTTTTTT.

This chain links TRBV21-1 with TRBJ2-1; TRBD1, the table's D call, lacks a check against the DNA. TRBV21-1 is assigned pseudogene status. CDR3 length: 15 residues. The CDR3 DNA reads as TGTGCCAGCAGCCTACAGGGGCCCGGATTGTTGGCGCAGTTCTTC. Translation gives CASSLQGPGLLAQFF.

This clone came up once. The V call is TRBV5-4, the J call TRBJ2-4; D perhaps matches TRBD2 (6 bases). The germline gives CDR1 SGHNT, CDR2 YYREEE (reference sequence). V was trimmed by 2 bases and J by 1 base, leaving 16 bases between them. The CDR3 is 17 amino acids. The chain's CDR3 is CASSFGATGLAKNIQYF. CDR3 DNA: TGTGCCAGCAGCTTCGGTGCGACGGGACTGGCCAAAAACATTCAGTACTTC.

The chain joins TRBV7-2 to TRBJ2-7; 11 bases fit TRBD1. The CDR3 has 16 residues. With V trimmed by 4 bases and J by 3 bases, 8 bases remained unmatched. Germline-derived CDR1 and CDR2 are SGHTA and FQGNSA. The CDR3 region is CASSWEGTGGNYEQYF. The CDR3 DNA is TGTGCCAGCAGCTGGGAAGGGACAGGGGGGAACTACGAGCAGTACTTC. The variable domain in full, with the rest retrieved from reference TRBV7-2 and TRBJ2-7, is GAGVSQSPSNKVTEKGKDVELRCDPISGHTALYWYRQSLGQGLEFLIYFQGNSAPDKSGLPSDRFSAERTGGSVSTLTIQRTQQEDSAVYLCASSWEGTGGNYEQYFGPGTRLTVT.

The CDR3 region is CASSGQGYEQYF. In DNA, the CDR3 is TGTGCCAGCAGCGGACAGGGCTACGAGCAGTACTTC. The V gene is TRBV2, the J gene TRBJ2-5; 8 positions agree with TRBD1. The J call could be wrong; TRBJ2-7 is a better fit for the DNA end. The CDR3 runs 12 residues. Germline loops: CDR1 SNHLY, CDR2 FYNNEI.

Only one count was recorded for this clone. The chain uses TRBV9 and TRBJ2-1; 10 nucleotides line up with TRBD2. V was clipped by 4 bases and J by 9 bases; unmatched bases: 7. Germline CDR1 is SGDLS and CDR2 is YYNGEE. The CDR3 spans 14 residues. CDR3 sequence reads: CASSPSGSGGEQFF. DNA for the CDR3: TGTGCCAGCAGCCCTAGCGGGAGCGGGGGTGAGCAGTTCTTC.

J is TRBJ2-3 and V is TRBV2; 9 bases fit TRBD2. The J segment lost 2 bases and the V segment lost 8 bases, leaving 5 bases of the junction unmatched. Looked up from germline, CDR1 is SNHLY and CDR2 is FYNNEI. This CDR3 is 14 amino acids long. For the CDR3, the DNA is TGTGCCAGCGGTAGCGGGGGAACCACAGATACGCAGTATTTT. Residues: CASGSGGTTDTQYF. Filled out from reference TRBV2 and TRBJ2-3, the complete variable domain reads EPEVTQTPSHQVTQMGQEVILRCVPISNHLYFYWYRQILGQKVEFLVSFYNNEISEKSEIFDDQFSVERPDGSNFTLKIRSTKLEDSAMYFCASGSGGTTDTQYFGPGTRLTVL.

This sequence joins TRBV4-2 and TRBJ1-5, with no clear D. CDR1 and CDR2 from the germline V gene are LGHNA and YNFKEQ. Trimming cost V 1 base and J 2 bases, with 6 bases left between them. The length of the CDR3 is 14 residues. CDR3: CASSQARGNQPQHF. The CDR3 coding sequence is TGTGCCAGCAGCCAAGCCCGGGGCAATCAGCCCCAGCATTTT.

The rearrangement links TRBV13 to TRBJ1-1; 8 bases are a match to TRBD1. CDR3 length equals 17 residues. CDR1 is PRHDT and CDR2 is FYEKMQ in the germline V gene (reference sequence). Losses at the gene ends were 1 base for V and 7 bases for J; bases not matched to a gene: 14. The CDR3 protein is CASSLDWGGQGEGEAFF. CDR3 coding DNA: TGTGCCAGCAGCTTAGATTGGGGAGGACAGGGAGAAGGTGAAGCTTTCTTT.

The V and J genes are TRBV11-1 and TRBJ1-1; D is unclear. V dropped 1 base and J dropped 5 bases, with 5 bases sitting between them. Germline V lookup: CDR1 SGHAT, CDR2 FQDESV (reference sequence). CDR3 length equals 12 residues. CDR3 bases: TGTGCCAGCAGCTTAGAGGAGACTGAAGCTTTCTTT. Translated, it gives CASSLEETEAFF.

The chain joins TRBV5-6 to TRBJ2-5; no definite D call. V was trimmed by 1 base and J by 5 bases, leaving 9 bases between them. Germline V gives CDR1 SGHDT, CDR2 YYEEEE. The CDR3 consists of 13 residues. CDR3 nucleotides: TGTGCCAGCAGCTTGCGAAGCAAGGAGACCCAGTACTTC. The encoded protein is CASSLRSKETQYF.

This rearrangement joins TRBV19 to TRBJ2-7; 7 bases align to TRBD1. Germline assignment: CDR1 LNHDA and CDR2 SQIVND (reference sequence). The CDR3 covers 15 residues. J gave up 6 bases and V 3 bases, and 11 bases lay outside the gene matches. In nucleotides, the CDR3 is TGTGCCAGTAGTATCCTACAGGGGAGCCTCGGCGAGCAGTACTTC. Protein sequence: CASSILQGSLGEQYF.

The chain uses TRBV5-5 and TRBJ1-1, with 7 nucleotides matching TRBD1. The V gene's germline CDR1 is SGHKS and CDR2 YYEKEE (reference sequence). This CDR3 spans 15 amino acids. V shed 0 bases, J shed 4 bases, and the junction held 6 bases outside the gene matches. The CDR3 nucleotides read TGTGCCAGCAGCTTGGTAAAGGGGGCCGGCACTGAAGCTTTCTTT. As protein: CASSLVKGAGTEAFF.